A selection of T cell receptor beta chains follows, all from one sample in a study of blood T cell repertoires in COVID-19. The method was immunoSEQ multiplex PCR; TCRdb's version includes in-frame clones alone and lacks a portion of them. The sample shows approximately 300,000 clones, 90% of them seen only once. Sequenced material: PBMCs or T cells enriched from blood (not recorded which). These receptors were obtained from a young woman who had been exposed to COVID-19. Each CDR3 is given with its conserved first and last residue. Each record gives: V gene, clone size, D gene, J gene, CDR3 DNA, CDR3 protein. D genes are given only for firm matches. Clone size, where shown, is once, few, many, or a class for clones that have expanded.

TRBV5-1	.	TRBD1	TRBJ1-1	TGCGCCAGCAGCCAGCAGGCCGACAGGGGCAATGGAGCTTTCTTT	CASSQQADRGNGAFF
TRBV10-3	.	TRBD2	TRBJ2-3	TGTGCCATCAGTGAGACTAGCGGGGGGACTCCCTACCGCACAGATACGCAGTATTTT	CAISETSGGTPYRTDTQYF
TRBV5-4	.	.	TRBJ1-2	TGTGCCAGCAGCTCCCAGACAGTCAACTATGGCTACACCTTC	CASSSQTVNYGYTF
TRBV5-1	.	.	TRBJ2-2	TGCGCCAGCAGCTCAGACAGCTGGCCCGGGGAGCTGTTTTTT	CASSSDSWPGELFF
TRBV19	.	.	TRBJ1-1	TGTGCCAGTCCCGGTCCAGGGCTGAACACTGAAGCTTTCTTT	CASPGPGLNTEAFF
TRBV7-2	.	.	TRBJ1-5	TGTGCCAGCAGCTTAGCGCTGGGGAGGGGTCGAGGTCTTCAGCCCCAGCATTTT	CASSLALGRGRGLQPQHF
TRBV12-3/TRBV12-4	.	.	TRBJ1-5	TGTGCCAGCAGTTTAGTATCCAATCAGCCCCAGCATTTT	CASSLVSNQPQHF
TRBV19	.	.	TRBJ1-6	TGTGCCAGTAGTAAGACCGTGGGGGGCTCCTATAATTCACCCCTCCACTTT	CASSKTVGGSYNSPLHF
TRBV7-6	.	.	TRBJ2-2	TGTGCCAGCAGCTTAGCGAGAAGCCGAGGGACGAACACCGGGGAGCTGTTTTTT	CASSLARSRGTNTGELFF
TRBV10-2	.	TRBD1	TRBJ2-2	TGCGCCACGAACAGGGGCACCGGGGAGCTGTTTTTT	CATNRGTGELFF
TRBV19	.	TRBD1	TRBJ1-2	TGTGCCAGTAGTACAAGAGGGACAGAGGACTATGGCTACACCTTC	CASSTRGTEDYGYTF
TRBV19	.	.	TRBJ2-7	TGTGCCAGTAGTATGTCAGGGCACGAGCAGTACTTC	CASSMSGHEQYF
TRBV18	once	.	TRBJ2-7	TGTGCCAGCTCCCGTGAGGGTGTGCGCGAGCAGTACTTC	CASSREGVREQYF
TRBV5-8	.	TRBD1	TRBJ2-7	TGTGCCAGCAGCTTGAGGGGTTGGCAGGGGGACATCTACGAGCAGTACTTC	CASSLRGWQGDIYEQYF
TRBV19	.	.	TRBJ2-3	TGTGCCAGTAGTATAAGGGGGGGAATGGGGTTCCCAGATACGCAGTATTTT	CASSIRGGMGFPDTQYF
TRBV5-6	.	.	TRBJ1-5	TGTGCCAGCAGCTTGGACAGGACCCAGCCCCAGCATTTT	CASSLDRTQPQHF
TRBV5-1	.	.	TRBJ2-3	TGCGCCAGCAGCCCGGACCTTAGGGGGTCCACAGATACGCAGTATTTT	CASSPDLRGSTDTQYF
TRBV3-1/TRBV3-2	.	.	TRBJ2-1	TGTGCCAGCAGCCTCGATTGGGCCCAATACAATGAGCAGTTCTTC	CASSLDWAQYNEQFF
TRBV19	.	TRBD2	TRBJ2-1	TGTGCCAGTAGTATAGGTACAGCGGGGGGCCTCCGAAGCTCCTACAATGAGCAGTTCTTC	CASSIGTAGGLRSSYNEQFF
TRBV2	.	.	TRBJ1-2	TGTGCCAGCAGCCGAGGTTCGGGTGGTGGCTACACCTTC	CASSRGSGGGYTF
TRBV7-9	.	TRBD2	TRBJ2-4	TGCGCCAGCAGCTTAGGCCGGGGGGGATTTGCCAAAAACATTCAGTACTTC	CASSLGRGGFAKNIQYF
TRBV3-1/TRBV3-2	.	.	TRBJ2-3	TGTGCCAGCAGTCTTACTAGTAGTGCAGATACGCAGTATTTT	CASSLTSSADTQYF